This entry features one TCR beta chain sequence. Each subset's genomic DNA was shared equally among a number of immunoSEQ plates. The data were produced by immunoSEQ multiplex PCR, yet TCRdb's version contains in-frame clones alone and is incomplete. Among about 1.5 million clones, about 96% were seen once, and the ten largest hold roughly 1.1%. The data originate from a study of shared clonotypes between healthy human individuals. Study-wide background: Each donor's CD4 naive and CD4 memory cells filled three plates apiece, CD8 naive two, and CD8 memory one.

This clonotype originated in a man younger than 45 in good health. Sequencing was carried out using naive CD4+ T cells sorted from blood. Regarding subset: CD45RA+ positively selected.

DNA of the CDR3: TGTGCCAGCAGTTCCCATGGGACGGCCGATTCGAACACCGGGGAGCTGTTTTTT. Translated, it gives CASSSHGTADSNTGELFF. V is TRBV28 and J is TRBJ2-2; TRBD1 or TRBD2 may be the D gene (5 bases each). The CDR3 has 18 residues. The V end was cut by 4 bases, the J end by 0 bases, with 18 bases between. Germline V gene sequence: CDR1 MDHEN, CDR2 SYDVKM.